This TCR beta chain was observed in a study of cytomegalovirus exposure and HLA in healthy donors. Overall study findings and caveats: Using a false discovery rate of 0.05, a later analysis showed that 15,000 to 20,000 TCR beta sequences were associated with HLA alleles. TCR beta chains associated with HLA were, in a later analysis, more clonally expanded than equally common others.

V gave up 4 bases and J gave up 14 bases; unmatched junction bases: 4. The CDR3 runs 10 residues. Concerning this clone itself: Its antigen is unknown.

The primer mix had 60 Vbeta and 13 Jbeta primers. Libraries were prepared by immunoSEQ multiplex PCR; TCRdb keeps only in-frame clonotypes and omits some of them. The sample lists some 170,000 clones; about 80% were seen once. The sequenced sample consisted of PBMCs. This chain uses TRBV5-3 with TRBJ1-2; 8 bases fit TRBD1. TRBV5-3 belongs to the ORF category, with a function that is uncertain. This TCR derives from a woman aged 30 to 39 in good health and CMV-seronegative. The CDR3 sequence is CARSQGAATF. CDR3 in DNA: TGTGCCAGAAGCCAGGGGGCTGCGACCTTC.